The clone carrying this TCR beta chain was observed a single time. Its antigen is not known. The sample originates from a study of T cells in Graves' hyperthyroidism and ophthalmopathy. Regarding the study as a whole: Blood also held most thyroid clonotypes expanded beyond 0.001. Separating ophthalmopathy from stable hyperthyroidism was achieved by a 13 V-J model.

The CDR3 runs to 13 residues. Germline CDR1 is MGHDK and CDR2 is SYGVNS. V lost 5 bases to trimming and J lost 5 bases, with 12 bases between them. No progression to ophthalmopathy during 18 months of follow-up defined stable disease. Amplified TCR beta CDR3 regions came from RNA transcripts. TCR CDR3 regions were first amplified by RT-PCR with HTBI primers. TCRdb passed the multiplex PCR reads through MiXCR, listing each CDR3 protein once. In the table there are some 510,000 distinct CDR3 sequences, around 42% of which are singletons. The chain combines TRBV25-1 with TRBJ1-1; a possible D gene is TRBD1 (6 bases). The sample comprised peripheral blood or thyroid tissue (not recorded which). The receptor's source is a woman under 30 with Graves' hyperthyroidism. In nucleotides, the CDR3 is TGTGCCAGCAGTCTACAGGGTTGGACTGAAGCTTTCTTT. Protein product: CASSLQGWTEAFF.